Following are 25 T cell receptor beta chains from one sample sequenced in a study of blood T cell repertoires in COVID-19. Assay: immunoSEQ multiplex PCR; the TCRdb copy retains only in-frame clones and omits some. The sample shows roughly 210,000 clones, about 87% of them seen only once. Source material: peripheral blood. These receptors were obtained from a man between 65 and 85 years old with acute or convalescent COVID-19.

J is TRBJ2-7 and V is TRBV5-1, with 10 bases matching TRBD1. This CDR3 is built from 17 residues. The junction had 11 bases not matched to a gene; V was cut back by 2 bases and J by 3 bases. Germline V gene data show CDR1 as SGHRS and CDR2 as YFSETQ. CDR3 bases: TGCGCCAGCAGCTTAGAGTTTTCGGGACAGGGGTACTACGAGCAGTACTTC. Amino acids: CASSLEFSGQGYYEQYF.

The rearrangement uses TRBV6-5 and TRBJ1-5; tentatively, D is TRBD1 (5 bases). Germline CDR1 reads MNHEY; CDR2 reads SVGAGI. The CDR3 length is 14 residues. V gave up 5 bases and J gave up 3 bases, with 11 bases separating them. CDR3 sequence reads: CASSRGGVNQPQHF. DNA for the CDR3: TGTGCCAGCAGTCGGGGGGGGGTCAATCAGCCCCAGCATTTT.

The chain is built from TRBV3-1 (or the pseudogene TRBV3-2) and TRBJ2-5; 10 nucleotides line up with TRBD1. CDR1 and CDR2 from the germline V gene are LGHDT and YNNKEL (reference sequence). CDR3 length: 15 amino acids. V lost 4 bases to trimming and J lost 5 bases; unmatched junction nucleotides: 7. For the CDR3, the DNA is TGTGCCAGCAGCCTAGACAGGGGGCCACACGAGACCCAGTACTTC. Translating gives CASSLDRGPHETQYF.

V and J are TRBV7-2 and TRBJ2-7; D uncertain. The V and J ends lost 1 base and 0 bases respectively, with 13 bases between them. This CDR3 region has 16 residues. Looked up from germline, CDR1 is SGHTA and CDR2 is FQGNSA. CDR3 coding DNA: TGTGCCAGCAGCTTAGGAGTCGGTTCGAGCTCCTACGAGCAGTACTTC. As protein: CASSLGVGSSSYEQYF.

With regard to this clone: In the same sample, other DNA sequences code for this CDR3. The gene calls are TRBV18 and TRBJ2-7; 10 bases line up with TRBD1. V shed 6 bases, J shed 2 bases, and the junction held 4 bases outside the gene matches. The CDR3 runs 14 residues. Germline CDR1 is KGHSH and CDR2 is LQKENI. Written as DNA, the CDR3 is TGTGCCAGCTCGCCCGGGACAGGGGCCTACGAGCAGTACTTC. Residues: CASSPGTGAYEQYF.

This rearrangement joins TRBV6-5 to TRBJ2-3; perhaps TRBD2 as D (5 bases). CDR3 length: 14 amino acids. Germline lookup yields CDR1 MNHEY and CDR2 SVGAGI. The V end lost 4 bases, the J end lost 6 bases, and 14 bases lay between the germline ends. This CDR3 is CASSLWGRGDTQYF. CDR3 sequence (DNA): TGTGCCAGCAGTTTGTGGGGTCGCGGGGATACGCAGTATTTT.

The V and J genes are TRBV5-4 and TRBJ2-5; 7 positions agree with TRBD1. Germline CDR1 reads SGHNT; CDR2 reads YYREEE (reference sequence). Losses at the gene ends were 4 bases for V and 2 bases for J; bases not matched to a gene: 8. The CDR3 runs to 15 residues. CDR3 protein: CASSLRTGPQETQYF. DNA of the CDR3: TGTGCCAGCAGCCTCCGGACAGGACCTCAAGAGACCCAGTACTTC.

The genes are TRBV7-8 and TRBJ2-2; no clear D gene. CDR3 length: 12 amino acids. V was trimmed by 5 bases and J by 7 bases, leaving 8 bases between them. From germline, CDR1 is SGHVS and CDR2 FQNEAQ. In DNA form, the CDR3 reads TGTGCCAGCAGCCCCTTTGTCGGGGAGCTGTTTTTT. Protein sequence: CASSPFVGELFF.

This chain joins TRBV27 and TRBJ2-2, with 7 bases matching TRBD2. V gave up 6 bases and J gave up 4 bases; unmatched junction bases: 2. Germline values: CDR1 MNHEY, CDR2 SMNVEV (reference sequence). This CDR3 contains 13 residues. CDR3 DNA: TGTGCCAGCAGCTCGGGAGGCACCGGGGAGCTGTTTTTT. Its protein product is CASSSGGTGELFF.

The J gene is TRBJ1-5, the V gene TRBV7-6; D unresolved. CDR1 is SGHVS and CDR2 is FNYEAQ in the germline V gene. There are 15 residues in the CDR3. V shed 5 bases and J shed 0 bases, with 11 bases lying between them. CDR3 sequence: CASSPERVSNQPQHF. The CDR3 nucleotides are TGTGCCAGCAGCCCCGAGAGGGTTAGCAATCAGCCCCAGCATTTT.

The chain joins TRBV5-1 to TRBJ2-2; possible D gene TRBD1, 5 bases. Germline CDR1 reads SGHRS; CDR2 reads YFSETQ. The CDR3 runs 15 residues. V shed 1 base and J shed 4 bases, with 11 bases lying between them. DNA for the CDR3: TGCGCCAGCAGCTTGCAGGGATCTTCCACCGGGGAGCTGTTTTTT. Translating it yields CASSLQGSSTGELFF.

The J gene is TRBJ2-3, the V gene TRBV10-3; D may be TRBD2 (7 bases). Trimming shortened V by 10 bases and J by 4 bases, and 21 bases separated the two germline ends. CDR3 length equals 15 residues. Per germline, CDR1 ENHRY and CDR2 SYGVKD. The CDR3 is CATKNRDLAADTQYF. The CDR3 DNA is TGTGCCACGAAAAACAGGGACCTAGCGGCAGATACGCAGTATTTT.

The chain links TRBV27 to TRBJ2-1, with 8 bases aligning to TRBD2. The germline V gene has CDR1 MNHEY and CDR2 SMNVEV (reference sequence). The V segment lost 2 bases and the J segment 2 bases; nucleotides outside the gene matches: 23. This CDR3 is built from 22 residues. In DNA, the CDR3 is TGTGCCAGCAGTTTAAATCTTGGGTGGCGGGAGGATGGGAGGGTGGCCTACAATGAGCAGTTCTTC. It translates to CASSLNLGWREDGRVAYNEQFF.

This chain connects TRBV7-2 to TRBJ2-2; 10 nucleotides match TRBD2. CDR3 length: 16 residues. Trimming cost V 2 bases and J 5 bases; bases outside gene matches: 5. The germline CDR1 and CDR2 sequences are SGHTA and FQGNSA. CDR3 in DNA: TGTGCCAGCAGCTTAATCCCTAGCGGGAGAACCGGGGAGCTGTTTTTT. Protein product: CASSLIPSGRTGELFF.

The chain links TRBV4-1 to TRBJ1-2; no clear D gene. Trimming removed 0 bases from V and 4 bases from J, with 18 bases in between. Germline V gene data show CDR1 as MGHRA and CDR2 as YSYEKL. The CDR3 is made up of 17 amino acids. Written as DNA, the CDR3 is TGCGCCAGCAGCCAAGATGGTTTGGGAGTGACCGTCTATGGCTACACCTTC. Amino acid sequence: CASSQDGLGVTVYGYTF.

This chain's CDR3 is CASSLGGSRDEQYF. The DNA for the CDR3 is TGTGCCAGCAGTCTGGGCGGGAGTCGCGACGAGCAGTACTTC. This chain joins TRBV28 and TRBJ2-7; 7 nucleotides line up with TRBD2. The germline V gene encodes CDR1 MDHEN and CDR2 SYDVKM. V lost 5 bases to trimming and J lost 5 bases; unmatched junction nucleotides: 9. CDR3 length: 14 residues.

The chain recombines TRBV7-6 with TRBJ1-3; tentative D call: TRBD1 (5 bases). V gave up 5 bases and J gave up 0 bases, with 11 bases separating them. Looked up from germline, CDR1 is SGHVS and CDR2 is FNYEAQ. There are 15 residues in the CDR3. As DNA, the CDR3 is TGTGCCAGCAGCCGAGACAGCAACTCTGGAAACACCATATATTTT. Its translation is CASSRDSNSGNTIYF.

V usage is TRBV3-1 (or the pseudogene TRBV3-2) and J usage is TRBJ2-2; 7 bases align to TRBD1. The CDR3 is 13 residues long. The J segment lost 0 bases and the V segment lost 10 bases, leaving 2 bases of the junction unmatched. CDR1 LGHDT and CDR2 YNNKEL come from the germline V gene (reference sequence). The CDR3 DNA follows: TGTGCCACGGGGACAGCGAACACCGGGGAGCTGTTTTTT. This encodes CATGTANTGELFF.

The chain employs TRBV19 and TRBJ2-1; 10 nucleotides line up with TRBD2. The CDR3 covers 14 residues. J lost 5 bases, V lost 6 bases, and 4 bases had no gene match. CDR1 and CDR2 from the germline V gene are LNHDA and SQIVND (reference sequence). The CDR3 spells CASRYSGRNNEQFF. The CDR3 region has the DNA TGTGCCAGTAGGTATAGCGGGAGGAACAATGAGCAGTTCTTC.

The chain combines TRBV11-2 with TRBJ1-1; a possible D gene is TRBD1 (6 bases). There are 15 residues in the CDR3. CDR1 and CDR2 from the germline V gene are SGHAT and FQNNGV. Trimming removed 7 bases from V and 1 base from J, with 16 bases in between. The CDR3 sequence is CASKRGQDTNTEAFF. DNA of the CDR3: TGTGCCAGCAAACGGGGACAAGATACGAACACTGAAGCTTTCTTT.

CDR3 in amino acids: CASSVGQAGVQETQYF. The DNA of the CDR3 is TGTGCCAGCAGCGTAGGTCAAGCGGGGGTCCAAGAGACCCAGTACTTC. The V call is TRBV9, the J call TRBJ2-5; 8 bases align to TRBD2. After removal of 0 bases from V and 1 base from J, the junction contained 5 bases not matched to a gene. Per the germline V gene, CDR1 is SGDLS and CDR2 is YYNGEE. The length of the CDR3 is 16 residues. The variable domain in full, completed from reference TRBV9 and TRBJ2-5, reads DSGVTQTPKHLITATGQRVTLRCSPRSGDLSVYWYQQSLDQGLQFLIQYYNGEERAKGNILERFSAQQFPDLHSELNLSSLELGDSALYFCASSVGQAGVQETQYFGPGTRLLVL.

The chain joins TRBV6-5 to TRBJ2-3; D is undetermined. The CDR3 sequence is 16 residues long. Germline CDR1 MNHEY, CDR2 SVGAGI. Deletions cut 0 bases from V and 6 bases from J, with 16 bases between. In DNA form, the CDR3 reads TGTGCCAGCAGTTACTCGTTTGTGACAACCCCCGATACGCAGTATTTT. Translation: CASSYSFVTTPDTQYF.

The V and J genes are TRBV6-4 and TRBJ2-1, with 10 bases lining up with TRBD2. The CDR3 totals 17 residues. Per germline, CDR1 MRHNA and CDR2 SNTAGT. J was trimmed by 8 bases and V by 5 bases; bases with no gene match: 15. The CDR3 DNA reads TGTGCCAGCAGTCATCATGCGTCGTCTAGCGGGAGTGATGAGCAGTTCTTC. Translation gives CASSHHASSSGSDEQFF.

This chain uses TRBV7-9 with TRBJ2-7; 7 bases are a match to TRBD1. The CDR3 totals 13 residues. Germline CDR1 reads SEHNR; CDR2 reads FQNEAQ (reference sequence). J was trimmed by 3 bases and V by 5 bases; bases with no gene match: 4. CDR3 coding DNA: TGTGCCAGCAGCCGACAGGGTGGCTACGAGCAGTACTTC. Translated, it gives CASSRQGGYEQYF.

The chain carries TRBV4-2 and TRBJ1-6, with D perhaps TRBD1 (5 bases). The CDR3 is 17 residues long. CDR1 and CDR2 (germline): LGHNA, YNFKEQ. Trimming cost V 0 bases and J 4 bases, with 13 bases left between them. CDR3 sequence: CASSQDWNRGYNSPLHF. CDR3 bases: TGTGCCAGCAGCCAAGACTGGAATCGGGGGTATAATTCACCCCTCCACTTT.